This T cell receptor beta chain was recovered during a study of identical twins (dated by TCRdb to the mid-2010s). With regard to the full study: TCR alpha and beta repertoires from monozygotic twins, unrelated adults of various ages and cord blood were deep-sequenced to test whether fetal clonotypes persist. Replicate twin experiments were performed at different times using different library preparation protocols to rule out contamination.

Every donor was a healthy Caucasian. Three unrelated non-twin adults were additionally sequenced: a male aged 18 to 30, a male aged 50 to 60 and a female aged 50 to 60. Miltenyi CD45RO+ enrichment and human naive T-cell isolation kits were used to isolate memory (CD45RO+) and naive T cells from PBMC. The method was 5' RACE. Instrument on record: Illumina HiSeq 2000. A universal primer binding site was added through template switching, and the final cDNA carried a unique molecular identifier so that TCR cDNA molecules could be counted accurately. First-strand cDNA for TCR alpha and beta chains was synthesized from specific primers in the conserved constant-segment region. To control for contamination, each cDNA library was double barcoded with a SMART-Mk sample barcode plus Illumina barcodes. Two successive PCR steps introduced TruSeq adapter sequences along with Illumina sample barcodes. The Illumina HiSeq platform was used with custom primers to sequence TCR alpha and beta cDNA libraries. In the paper's pipeline: MiGEC was used to process raw reads and extract unique molecular identifiers, and MiXCR was used to find CDR3 positions. Recombination models were inferred per individual with the repgenHMM and IGoR tools using an EM algorithm. Shared clonotypes were analyzed with the tcR package in R, and sharing was normalized by the product of cloneset sizes. Out-of-frame nonproductive sequences were analyzed to study raw recombination free of thymic and clonal selection effects. The public reads were run again by TCRdb, first through fastp at Q25 and then through MiXCR, and only productive beta chains were kept. Every distinct CDR3 protein forms one entry, paired with its most common genes and DNA. The V and J calls shown here were made by TCRdb, not taken from the authors' results. For this sample there are a few hundred thousand distinct CDR3 sequences; about 18% appear just once. The ten most abundant clones make up 9.5% to 15% of the sample.

Beyond this particular receptor, the publication reports: Fewer insertions were carried by abundant cord blood beta clonotypes, a similar but weaker trend appeared in young adult naive repertoires, and no such trend appeared in memory repertoires. In beta out-of-frame sequences, excess twin sharing was weaker, because having fewer shared sequences lowered the signal-to-noise ratio. Because the same donors could not be followed over many years, the conclusions depended on cross-sectional statistical analysis. Compared with coincidental sharing between unrelated individuals, out-of-frame TCR alpha sequences shared between twins showed an excess of sequences with low generation probability. Out-of-frame TCR alpha sharing in monozygotic twins was systematically underestimated by recombination models, whereas sharing between unrelated individuals was in agreement with the recombination models. Invariant T cells such as MAIT and iNKT could partly confound zero-insertion analyses, though diverse VJ usage argued against this for most clonotypes.

Measured from the cysteine to the phenylalanine, the CDR3 is 13 residues long. The CDR3 DNA has 39 bases and is translated from base 1. For CDR1 and CDR2, the germline V gene (reference sequence) lists GTSNPN and SVGIG. Trimming at the junction amounts to 3 bases on V and 6 bases on J, and the germline ends lie 15 bases apart. Comment on this clonotype: What this receptor recognizes is not known. No quality values exist for individual bases; no much larger clone is one base distant.

The rearranged segments are TRBV30 and TRBJ2-7; the D gene is perhaps TRBD1, on 6 matching bases. The sequence derives from a man in his fifties in good health. The sample comprised naive T cells sorted from blood. Sample cell subset or site, as interpreted from the label and publication: cells isolated with a human naive T-cell isolation kit. CDR3 loop: CAWRGRGNLEQYF. The DNA sequence reads TGTGCCTGGAGGGGCAGGGGTAATCTCGAGCAGTACTTC.